This T cell receptor (beta chain) emerged from a study of cytomegalovirus exposure and HLA in healthy donors. Amplification used 60 Vbeta primers and 13 Jbeta primers. Sequencing used immunoSEQ multiplex PCR; TCRdb keeps in-frame clones, though not all of them. This sample has about 130,000 clones, with over 70% found just once. The ends lost 7 bases at V and 5 bases at J; junction bases unmatched: 3. Germline-derived CDR1 and CDR2 are MNHNS and SASEGT. CDR3 length equals 13 residues. The clonotype comes from a woman in her forties or fifties in good health and CMV-seronegative. The sequenced sample was PBMCs. The rearrangement joins TRBV6-1 to TRBJ2-2; 8 bases match TRBD1. CDR3 sequence: CASTTGDTGELFF. CDR3 coding DNA: TGTGCCAGCACGACAGGGGATACCGGGGAGCTGTTTTTT.